The T cell receptor beta chain under discussion was sequenced for a study of T cells expressing NK-cell markers. At the level of the study: The sequencing cohort of eight donors included seven HCMV-seropositive individuals and one seronegative individual. Findings and caveats of the study: It was still unclear whether expanded NKG2C+ T cell clones were HCMV specific. Among CD8+ T cells from about 6 donors, dominant NKG2C+ clonotypes accounted for about 1.0-7.0%.

In germline, CDR1 is DFQATT, CDR2 SNEGSKA (reference sequence). The CDR3 runs to 15 residues. TCRdb reprocessed the 5' RACE reads and reports one entry per CDR3 protein, with no DNA. Its table records 400,000 to 550,000 distinct CDR3 sequences. A word on this clonotype: Its antigen remains unknown.

The receptor's source is a woman between 18 and 70 years old in good health. The specimen sequenced was blood T cells: a sorted CD56 or NKG2C T cell subset, CD4+ or CD8+ T cells, or bulk PBMC T cells (not recorded which). The genes are TRBV20-1 and TRBJ1-1; lacking DNA, the TRBD1 call made by TCRdb goes unchecked. CDR3 sequence reads: CSARNRGGMNTEAFF.